Listed below are T cell receptor beta chains from one sample, sequenced in a study of cytomegalovirus exposure and HLA in healthy donors. Profiled with immunoSEQ multiplex PCR; TCRdb holds only in-frame clones, not every one. Of fewer than 150,000 clones in the sample, approximately 84% were seen once. The specimen was PBMCs. Receptors were obtained from a man between 50 and 59 years old in good health and CMV-seronegative. The CDR3 runs from the conserved cysteine through the conserved F or W. A D gene is named only where the DNA matches it firmly. The size of a clone is reported for some rows only, either as once, few or many, or as a class for expanded clones.

j_gene: TRBJ2-5
abundance: once
d_gene: TRBD2
v_gene: TRBV4-2
CDR3nt: TGTGCCAGCAGCCAAGAAGGGAGGGCGGAGGAGACCCAGTACTTC
CDR3aa: CASSQEGRAEETQYF

j_gene: TRBJ2-7
abundance: NA
d_gene: NA
v_gene: TRBV4-1
CDR3nt: TGCGCCAGCAGCCAAAATCCGGGGGTGTACGAGCAGTACTTC
CDR3aa: CASSQNPGVYEQYF

j_gene: TRBJ2-5
abundance: few
d_gene: TRBD1
v_gene: TRBV7-9
CDR3nt: TGTGCCAGCAGCTCCGTTGGACAGGGAAGGACCCAGTACTTC
CDR3aa: CASSSVGQGRTQYF

j_gene: TRBJ1-2
abundance: once
d_gene: TRBD1
v_gene: TRBV7-2
CDR3nt: TGTGCCAGCAGCCCCGGGGGACAGGGCATCTCTGGCTACACCTTC
CDR3aa: CASSPGGQGISGYTF

j_gene: TRBJ2-7
abundance: NA
d_gene: NA
v_gene: TRBV7-9
CDR3nt: TGTGCCAGTGAGGTTGGAGCGGCACTAACGGGCGAGCAGTACTTC
CDR3aa: CASEVGAALTGEQYF

j_gene: TRBJ2-7
abundance: NA
d_gene: TRBD2
v_gene: TRBV19
CDR3nt: TGTGCCAGTAGTGCCTTTTTTGCGGGGGATGTCTACGAGCAGTACTTC
CDR3aa: CASSAFFAGDVYEQYF

j_gene: TRBJ1-5
abundance: NA
d_gene: TRBD1
v_gene: TRBV29-1
CDR3nt: TGCAGCGTGGGACAGGGGGCCGATCAGCCCCAGCATTTT
CDR3aa: CSVGQGADQPQHF

j_gene: TRBJ2-4
abundance: once
d_gene: TRBD2
v_gene: TRBV28
CDR3nt: TGTGCCAGCAGTTCCCAAAGGGCTAGCGGGAGGGGAAACATTCAGTACTTC
CDR3aa: CASSSQRASGRGNIQYF

j_gene: TRBJ1-4
abundance: NA
d_gene: NA
v_gene: TRBV9
CDR3nt: TGTGCCAGCAGCGTAGCTCGTTGGGGGAACGGGCCTAGGCGGGGTGGAAAACTGTTTTTT
CDR3aa: CASSVARWGNGPRRGGKLFF

j_gene: TRBJ2-1
abundance: NA
d_gene: NA
v_gene: TRBV6-5
CDR3nt: TGTGCCAGCAGTAGGGGGACAATTGTCGATGAGCAGTTCTTC
CDR3aa: CASSRGTIVDEQFF

j_gene: TRBJ1-1
abundance: NA
d_gene: TRBD1
v_gene: TRBV4-3
CDR3nt: TGCGCCAGCAGCCAAGATACGGGACAGGGTAACACTGAAGCTTTCTTT
CDR3aa: CASSQDTGQGNTEAFF

j_gene: TRBJ1-1
abundance: NA
d_gene: NA
v_gene: TRBV5-1
CDR3nt: TGCGCCAGCAGTATCACCCGGGACACTGAAGCTTTCTTT
CDR3aa: CASSITRDTEAFF

j_gene: TRBJ2-5
abundance: NA
d_gene: NA
v_gene: TRBV28
CDR3nt: TGTGCCAGCAGTCTCCTTTACGCTGATCTACAGTACTTC
CDR3aa: CASSLLYADLQYF

j_gene: TRBJ2-2
abundance: NA
d_gene: NA
v_gene: TRBV6-4
CDR3nt: TGTGCCAGCAGAACTGACAGGAACACCGGGGAGCTGTTTTTT
CDR3aa: CASRTDRNTGELFF

j_gene: TRBJ2-7
abundance: NA
d_gene: TRBD2
v_gene: TRBV27
CDR3nt: TGTGCCAGCAGTTTAACCCGGGGACTAGCGGCCTACGAGCAGTACTTC
CDR3aa: CASSLTRGLAAYEQYF

j_gene: TRBJ1-6
abundance: NA
d_gene: TRBD1
v_gene: TRBV6-1
CDR3nt: TGTGCCAGCAGTGAAAGACCACTTACAGGGGGCGGGGGTAATTCACCCCTCCACTTT
CDR3aa: CASSERPLTGGGGNSPLHF

j_gene: TRBJ1-6
abundance: NA
d_gene: TRBD1
v_gene: TRBV7-3
CDR3nt: TGTGCCAGCAGCTTGACAGGGAATTCACCCCTCCACTTT
CDR3aa: CASSLTGNSPLHF

j_gene: TRBJ1-1
abundance: NA
d_gene: NA
v_gene: TRBV5-1
CDR3nt: TGCGCCAGCAGCCACGGAGGGAACACTGAAGCTTTCTTT
CDR3aa: CASSHGGNTEAFF

j_gene: TRBJ2-2
abundance: few
d_gene: TRBD1
v_gene: TRBV6-5
CDR3nt: TGTGCCAGCAGTTCGTGGGACAGGGTGGCCGGGGAGCTGTTTTTT
CDR3aa: CASSSWDRVAGELFF

j_gene: TRBJ2-1
abundance: NA
d_gene: TRBD2
v_gene: TRBV28
CDR3nt: TGTGCCAGCAGTTTGGGACTAGCGGGAAACAATGAGCAGTTCTTC
CDR3aa: CASSLGLAGNNEQFF

j_gene: TRBJ1-6
abundance: NA
d_gene: NA
v_gene: TRBV7-9
CDR3nt: TGTGCCAGCAGCTTAAACAAACCACATCCACCCCTCCACTTT
CDR3aa: CASSLNKPHPPLHF

j_gene: TRBJ1-2
abundance: NA
d_gene: NA
v_gene: TRBV6-5
CDR3nt: TGTGCCAGCAGTTACGCAGGGGAAGTTTCTAACTATGGCTACACCTTC
CDR3aa: CASSYAGEVSNYGYTF

j_gene: TRBJ2-7
abundance: NA
d_gene: TRBD1
v_gene: TRBV5-6
CDR3nt: TGTGCCAGCAGCTTTTCGGGACAGGGTTATCAGCAGTACTTC
CDR3aa: CASSFSGQGYQQYF

j_gene: TRBJ2-2
abundance: NA
d_gene: TRBD2
v_gene: TRBV19
CDR3nt: TGTGCCAGTAGTAGCGGGAGCAACACCGGGGAGCTGTTTTTT
CDR3aa: CASSSGSNTGELFF

j_gene: TRBJ1-6
abundance: NA
d_gene: NA
v_gene: TRBV6-5
CDR3nt: TGTGCCAGCAGTTATGGGAGGCCGGATAATTCACCCCTCCACTTT
CDR3aa: CASSYGRPDNSPLHF

j_gene: TRBJ2-6
abundance: few
d_gene: NA
v_gene: TRBV28
CDR3nt: TGTGCCAGCAGATTAAGCGCTGGGGCCAACGTCCTGACTTTC
CDR3aa: CASRLSAGANVLTF

j_gene: TRBJ1-6
abundance: NA
d_gene: NA
v_gene: TRBV6-6
CDR3nt: TGTGCCAGCAGCGGAGGGGCCGAGGGTTCACCCCTCCACTTT
CDR3aa: CASSGGAEGSPLHF

j_gene: TRBJ2-6
abundance: NA
d_gene: NA
v_gene: TRBV6-1
CDR3nt: TGTGCCAGCACCACGGGGTTATCTGGGGCCAACGTCCTGACTTTC
CDR3aa: CASTTGLSGANVLTF

j_gene: TRBJ2-3
abundance: few
d_gene: TRBD2
v_gene: TRBV4-1
CDR3nt: TGCGCCAGCAGCCAGGGACTAGCAGGCACAGATACGCAGTATTTT
CDR3aa: CASSQGLAGTDTQYF

j_gene: TRBJ1-6
abundance: NA
d_gene: NA
v_gene: TRBV7-3
CDR3nt: TGTGCCAGCAGCTTAACAGGAGGTGCTAATTCACCCCTCCACTTT
CDR3aa: CASSLTGGANSPLHF

j_gene: TRBJ2-7
abundance: NA
d_gene: TRBD1
v_gene: TRBV6-1
CDR3nt: TGTGCCAGCAGTGAAACTTGGGACAGAACCTACGAGCAGTACTTC
CDR3aa: CASSETWDRTYEQYF

j_gene: TRBJ1-3
abundance: few
d_gene: NA
v_gene: TRBV4-1
CDR3nt: TGCGCCAGCAGGGACCAGGGCGGCTCTGGAAACACCATATATTTT
CDR3aa: CASRDQGGSGNTIYF

j_gene: TRBJ2-7
abundance: few
d_gene: NA
v_gene: TRBV30
CDR3nt: TGTGCCTGGAGTGTACGGGATTCAGGGGTCTCCTACGAGCAGTACTTC
CDR3aa: CAWSVRDSGVSYEQYF

j_gene: TRBJ1-1
abundance: once
d_gene: NA
v_gene: TRBV9
CDR3nt: TGTGCCAGCAGCGTAGTCCCCGGGGGGACCACTGAAGCTTTCTTT
CDR3aa: CASSVVPGGTTEAFF

j_gene: TRBJ2-7
abundance: NA
d_gene: TRBD2
v_gene: TRBV9
CDR3nt: TGTGCCAGCAGCCCCGGACTAGCGGGAGGTATCTACGAGCAGTACTTC
CDR3aa: CASSPGLAGGIYEQYF

j_gene: TRBJ2-7
abundance: NA
d_gene: TRBD2
v_gene: TRBV5-4
CDR3nt: TGTGCCAGCAGCTTGGCCGGAGCTAGCGGTCTTAGGGGGCAGTACTTC
CDR3aa: CASSLAGASGLRGQYF

j_gene: TRBJ1-5
abundance: once
d_gene: NA
v_gene: TRBV29-1
CDR3nt: TGCAGCGTAGGAGAGGCAGATCAGCCCCAGCATTTT
CDR3aa: CSVGEADQPQHF

j_gene: TRBJ2-1
abundance: NA
d_gene: TRBD2
v_gene: TRBV7-3
CDR3nt: TGTGCCAGCAGCTTACAGCCGGGAGGGGCGTACAATGAGCAGTTCTTC
CDR3aa: CASSLQPGGAYNEQFF

j_gene: TRBJ2-7
abundance: once
d_gene: TRBD2
v_gene: TRBV7-8
CDR3nt: TGTGCCAGCAGCCGCAGGACTAGTGCCCACGAGCAGTACTTC
CDR3aa: CASSRRTSAHEQYF

j_gene: TRBJ1-2
abundance: NA
d_gene: NA
v_gene: TRBV5-1
CDR3nt: TGCGCCAGCAGCACCGCCCGGGACTCCTATGGCTACACCTTC
CDR3aa: CASSTARDSYGYTF

j_gene: TRBJ1-1
abundance: NA
d_gene: NA
v_gene: TRBV7-2
CDR3nt: TGTGCCAGCAGCTTCGGGACTGAAGCTTTCTTT
CDR3aa: CASSFGTEAFF

j_gene: TRBJ1-1
abundance: NA
d_gene: NA
v_gene: TRBV29-1
CDR3nt: TGCAGCGCTGCGACTACTAACACTGAAGCTTTCTTT
CDR3aa: CSAATTNTEAFF

j_gene: TRBJ1-3
abundance: NA
d_gene: TRBD1
v_gene: TRBV7-8
CDR3nt: TGTGCCAGCAGCCAGGGTACCGGGACAGTCGGAAACACCATATATTTT
CDR3aa: CASSQGTGTVGNTIYF

j_gene: TRBJ1-5
abundance: NA
d_gene: NA
v_gene: TRBV7-9
CDR3nt: TGTGCCAGCAGCTTAGTAGATCAGCCCCAGCATTTT
CDR3aa: CASSLVDQPQHF

j_gene: TRBJ2-5
abundance: NA
d_gene: TRBD2
v_gene: TRBV7-2
CDR3nt: TGTGCCAGCAGCAATATAGCGGGAGCCTGGGAGACCCAGTACTTC
CDR3aa: CASSNIAGAWETQYF

j_gene: TRBJ2-6
abundance: once
d_gene: TRBD1
v_gene: TRBV7-2
CDR3nt: TGTGCCAGCAGCTACAGGGGTGGGGCCAACGTCCTGACTTTC
CDR3aa: CASSYRGGANVLTF

j_gene: TRBJ1-5
abundance: NA
d_gene: NA
v_gene: TRBV28
CDR3nt: TGTGCCAGCAGACAACCCGGACAAAACCAGCCCCAGCATTTT
CDR3aa: CASRQPGQNQPQHF

j_gene: TRBJ2-5
abundance: few
d_gene: TRBD1
v_gene: TRBV29-1
CDR3nt: TGCAGCGCCGAAGGGGGCGAGACCCAGTACTTC
CDR3aa: CSAEGGETQYF

j_gene: TRBJ2-7
abundance: NA
d_gene: TRBD1
v_gene: TRBV18
CDR3nt: TGTGCCAGCTCTCCCGGGACAGGGGGAGAGCAGTACTTC
CDR3aa: CASSPGTGGEQYF

j_gene: TRBJ1-1
abundance: NA
d_gene: NA
v_gene: TRBV19
CDR3nt: TGTGCCAGTAGTATGGGACAAGCGGCTTTCTTT
CDR3aa: CASSMGQAAFF

j_gene: TRBJ1-5
abundance: NA
d_gene: NA
v_gene: TRBV27
CDR3nt: TGTGCCAGCAGTCCCGGTAGCAATCAGCCCCAGCATTTT
CDR3aa: CASSPGSNQPQHF

j_gene: TRBJ2-7
abundance: NA
d_gene: TRBD1
v_gene: TRBV4-3
CDR3nt: TGCGCCAGCAGCCACTCTCCGGGACAGTCCTACGAGCAGTACTTC
CDR3aa: CASSHSPGQSYEQYF

j_gene: TRBJ2-2
abundance: NA
d_gene: NA
v_gene: TRBV7-2
CDR3nt: TGTGCCAGCAGCCTCAGAGGCGGGGGGGAGCTGTTTTTT
CDR3aa: CASSLRGGGELFF

j_gene: TRBJ1-1
abundance: few
d_gene: NA
v_gene: TRBV19
CDR3nt: TGTGCCAGTAGTTCCAGGTTTATGGCTTTCTTT
CDR3aa: CASSSRFMAFF

j_gene: TRBJ2-7
abundance: NA
d_gene: NA
v_gene: TRBV6-5
CDR3nt: TGTGCCAGCAGTTACCGTCTCCAGGGGACCTACGAGCAGTACTTC
CDR3aa: CASSYRLQGTYEQYF

j_gene: TRBJ1-5
abundance: once
d_gene: TRBD1
v_gene: TRBV15
CDR3nt: TGTGCCTCCAGCAGTTTTGGACAGGGTGAGAATCAGCCCCAGCATTTT
CDR3aa: CASSSFGQGENQPQHF